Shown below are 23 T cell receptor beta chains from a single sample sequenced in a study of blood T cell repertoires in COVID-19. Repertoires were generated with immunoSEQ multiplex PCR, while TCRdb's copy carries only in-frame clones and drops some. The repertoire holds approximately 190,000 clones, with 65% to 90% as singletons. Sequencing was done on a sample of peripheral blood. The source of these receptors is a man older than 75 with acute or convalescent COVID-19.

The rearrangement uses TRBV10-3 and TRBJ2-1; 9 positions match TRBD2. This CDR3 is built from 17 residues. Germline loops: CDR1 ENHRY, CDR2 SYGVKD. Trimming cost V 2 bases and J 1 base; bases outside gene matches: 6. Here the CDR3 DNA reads TGTGCCATCAGTGAGACTGCGCTAGCGGGATCCTACAATGAGCAGTTCTTC. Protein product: CAISETALAGSYNEQFF.

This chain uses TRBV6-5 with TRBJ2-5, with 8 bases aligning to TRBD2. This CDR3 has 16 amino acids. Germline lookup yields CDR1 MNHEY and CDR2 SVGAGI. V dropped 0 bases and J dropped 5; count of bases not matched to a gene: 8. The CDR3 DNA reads TGTGCCAGCAGTTACTCGAAACTCGGGAGGGCTGAGACCCAGTACTTC. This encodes CASSYSKLGRAETQYF.

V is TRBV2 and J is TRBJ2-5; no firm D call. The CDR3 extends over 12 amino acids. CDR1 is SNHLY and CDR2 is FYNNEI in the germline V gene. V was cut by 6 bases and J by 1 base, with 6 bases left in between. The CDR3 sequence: CASSTSQETQYF. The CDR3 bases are TGTGCCAGCAGCACAAGCCAAGAGACCCAGTACTTC.

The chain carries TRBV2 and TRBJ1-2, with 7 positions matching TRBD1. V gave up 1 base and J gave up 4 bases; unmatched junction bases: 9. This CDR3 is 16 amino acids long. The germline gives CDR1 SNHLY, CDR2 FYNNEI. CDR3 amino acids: CASSEVPTGRGYGYTF. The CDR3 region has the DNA TGTGCCAGCAGTGAAGTACCGACAGGGAGAGGCTATGGCTACACCTTC.

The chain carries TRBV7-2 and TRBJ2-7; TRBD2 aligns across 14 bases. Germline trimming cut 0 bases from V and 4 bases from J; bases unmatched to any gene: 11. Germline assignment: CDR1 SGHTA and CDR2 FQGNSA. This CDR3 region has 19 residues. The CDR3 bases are TGTGCCAGCAGCTTAGCTAGGCGTGGGACTAGCGGGAGTAAGTACGAGCAGTACTTC. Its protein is CASSLARRGTSGSKYEQYF.

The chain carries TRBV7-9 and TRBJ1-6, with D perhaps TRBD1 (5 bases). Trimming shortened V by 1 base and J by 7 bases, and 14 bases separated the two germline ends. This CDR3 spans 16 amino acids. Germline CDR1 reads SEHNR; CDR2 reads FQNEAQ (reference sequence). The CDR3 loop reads CASSLGGGGRNSPLHF. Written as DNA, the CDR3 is TGTGCCAGCAGCTTAGGTGGGGGGGGTCGGAATTCACCCCTCCACTTT.

In DNA form, the CDR3 reads TGTGCCAGCTCACTTCAACCGGGTCTCGGGGAGCTGTTTTTT. Translated: CASSLQPGLGELFF. This chain links TRBV18 with TRBJ2-2, with D unclear. There are 14 residues in the CDR3. Trimming cost V 4 bases and J 7 bases, with 13 bases left between them. In germline, CDR1 is KGHSH, CDR2 LQKENI. Supplemented by reference TRBV18 and TRBJ2-2, the full variable domain reads NAGVMQNPRHLVRRRGQEARLRCSPMKGHSHVYWYRQLPEEGLKFMVYLQKENIIDESGMPKERFSAEFPKEGPSILRIQQVVRGDSAAYFCASSLQPGLGELFFGEGSRLTVL.

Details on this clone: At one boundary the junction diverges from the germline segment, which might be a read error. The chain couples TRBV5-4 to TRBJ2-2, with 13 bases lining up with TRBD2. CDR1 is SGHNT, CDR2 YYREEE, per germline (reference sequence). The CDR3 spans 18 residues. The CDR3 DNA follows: TGTGCCAGCAGGGCCGGGACTAGCGGGACTTGGAACACCGGGAAGCTGTTTTTT. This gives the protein CASRAGTSGTWNTGKLFF.

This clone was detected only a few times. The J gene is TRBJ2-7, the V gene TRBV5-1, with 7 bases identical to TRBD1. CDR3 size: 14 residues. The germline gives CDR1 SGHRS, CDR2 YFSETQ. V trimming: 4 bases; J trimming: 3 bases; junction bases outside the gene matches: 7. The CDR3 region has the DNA TGCGCCAGCAGCCAGGACAGGATGAACTACGAGCAGTACTTC. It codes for CASSQDRMNYEQYF.

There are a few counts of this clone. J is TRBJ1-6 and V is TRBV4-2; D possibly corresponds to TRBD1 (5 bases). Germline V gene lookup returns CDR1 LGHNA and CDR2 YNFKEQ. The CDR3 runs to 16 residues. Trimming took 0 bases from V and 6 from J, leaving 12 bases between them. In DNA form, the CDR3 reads TGTGCCAGCAGCCAAGATGGGACTTTCGCTAATTCACCCCTCCACTTT. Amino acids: CASSQDGTFANSPLHF.

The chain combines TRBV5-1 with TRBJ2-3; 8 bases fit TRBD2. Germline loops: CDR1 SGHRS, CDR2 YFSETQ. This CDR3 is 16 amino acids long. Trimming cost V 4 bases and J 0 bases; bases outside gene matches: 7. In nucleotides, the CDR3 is TGCGCCAGCAGCAGAACTAGCGGTCCTAGCACAGATACGCAGTATTTT. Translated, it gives CASSRTSGPSTDTQYF. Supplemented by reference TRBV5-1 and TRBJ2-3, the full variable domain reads KAGVTQTPRYLIKTRGQQVTLSCSPISGHRSVSWYQQTPGQGLQFLFEYFSETQRNKGNFPGRFSGRQFSNSRSEMNVSTLELGDSALYLCASSRTSGPSTDTQYFGPGTRLTVL.

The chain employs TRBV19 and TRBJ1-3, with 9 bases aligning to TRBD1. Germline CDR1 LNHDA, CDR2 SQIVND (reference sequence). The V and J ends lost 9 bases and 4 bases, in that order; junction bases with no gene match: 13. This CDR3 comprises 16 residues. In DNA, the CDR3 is TGTGCCAGCCATACTCGGACAGGGGAAGAGGGAAACACCATATATTTT. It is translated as CASHTRTGEEGNTIYF.

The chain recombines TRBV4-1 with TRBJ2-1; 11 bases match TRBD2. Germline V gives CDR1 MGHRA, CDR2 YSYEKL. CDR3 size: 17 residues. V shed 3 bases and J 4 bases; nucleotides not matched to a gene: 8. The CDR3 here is CASSQESTSGSYNEQFF. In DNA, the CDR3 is TGCGCCAGCAGCCAGGAATCAACTAGCGGGAGTTACAATGAGCAGTTCTTC.

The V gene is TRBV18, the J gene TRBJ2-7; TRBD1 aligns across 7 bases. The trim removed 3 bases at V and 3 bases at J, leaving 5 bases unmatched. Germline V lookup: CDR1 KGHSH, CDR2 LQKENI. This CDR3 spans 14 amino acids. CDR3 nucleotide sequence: TGTGCCAGCTCACCGCGACAGGGAAACTACGAGCAGTACTTC. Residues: CASSPRQGNYEQYF.

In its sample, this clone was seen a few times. DNA for the CDR3: TGTGCCAGCAGCTTAGCCGAGACAGTCTATGGCTACACCTTC. Translated: CASSLAETVYGYTF. The chain uses TRBV7-8 and TRBJ1-2, with a possible D match to TRBD1 (5 bases). This CDR3 region has 14 residues. The V end lost 0 bases, the J end lost 4 bases, and 9 bases lay between the germline ends. The germline V gene encodes CDR1 SGHVS and CDR2 FQNEAQ. The entire variable domain, with the rest obtained from reference TRBV7-8 and TRBJ1-2, is as follows: GAGVSQSPRYKVAKRGQDVALRCDPISGHVSLFWYQQALGQGPEFLTYFQNEAQLDKSGLPSDRFFAERPEGSVSTLKIQRTQQEDSAVYLCASSLAETVYGYTFGSGTRLTVV.

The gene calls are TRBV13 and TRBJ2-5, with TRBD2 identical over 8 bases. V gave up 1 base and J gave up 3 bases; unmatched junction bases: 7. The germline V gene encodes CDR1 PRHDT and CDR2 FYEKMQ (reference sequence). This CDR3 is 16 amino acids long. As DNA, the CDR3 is TGTGCCAGCAGCTTAGTGGGCGGGAGGAGTAAAGAGACCCAGTACTTC. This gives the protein CASSLVGGRSKETQYF.

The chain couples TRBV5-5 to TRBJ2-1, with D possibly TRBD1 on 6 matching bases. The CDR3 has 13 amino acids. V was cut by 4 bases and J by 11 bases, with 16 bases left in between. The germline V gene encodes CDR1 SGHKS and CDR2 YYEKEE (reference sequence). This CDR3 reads CASSTGDRNQQFF. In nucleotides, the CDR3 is TGTGCCAGCAGCACCGGAGACAGGAATCAGCAGTTCTTC.

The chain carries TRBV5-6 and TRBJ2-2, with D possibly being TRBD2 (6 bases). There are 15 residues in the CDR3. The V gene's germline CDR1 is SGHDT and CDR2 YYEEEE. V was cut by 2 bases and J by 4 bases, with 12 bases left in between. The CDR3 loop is CASSLGGLGTGELFF. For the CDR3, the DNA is TGTGCCAGCAGCTTAGGAGGGCTGGGCACCGGGGAGCTGTTTTTT.

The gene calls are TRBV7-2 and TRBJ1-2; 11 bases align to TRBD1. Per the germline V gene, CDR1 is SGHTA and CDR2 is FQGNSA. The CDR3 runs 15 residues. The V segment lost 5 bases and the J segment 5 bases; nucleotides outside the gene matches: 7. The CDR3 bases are TGTGCCAGCAGCCTAGGACAGGGGGCTGGATATGGCTACACCTTC. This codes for CASSLGQGAGYGYTF.

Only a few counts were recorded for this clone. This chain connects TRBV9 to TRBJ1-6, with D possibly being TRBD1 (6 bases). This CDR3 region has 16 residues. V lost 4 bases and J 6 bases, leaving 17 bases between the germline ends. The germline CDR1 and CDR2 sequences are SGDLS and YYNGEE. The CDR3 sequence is CASSPHGTPSNSPLHF. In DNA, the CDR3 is TGTGCCAGCAGCCCACACGGGACACCTTCTAATTCACCCCTCCACTTT.

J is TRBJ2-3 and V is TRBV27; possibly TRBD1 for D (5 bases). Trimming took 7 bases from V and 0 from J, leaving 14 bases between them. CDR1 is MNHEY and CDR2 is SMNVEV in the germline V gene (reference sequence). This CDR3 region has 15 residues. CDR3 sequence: CASTRQRGSTDTQYF. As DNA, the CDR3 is TGTGCCAGCACCCGACAGAGAGGAAGCACAGATACGCAGTATTTT.

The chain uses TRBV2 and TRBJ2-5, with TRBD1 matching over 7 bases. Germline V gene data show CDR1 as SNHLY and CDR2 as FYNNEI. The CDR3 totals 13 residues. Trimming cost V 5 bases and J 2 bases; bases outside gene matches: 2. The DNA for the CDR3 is TGTGCCAGCAGTCGACAGGGTCAAGAGACCCAGTACTTC. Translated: CASSRQGQETQYF.

The DNA for the CDR3 is TGTGCCAGCAGCACGGGTGGAGGTGGCAATCAGCCCCAGCATTTT. It translates to CASSTGGGGNQPQHF. The chain has TRBV9 and TRBJ1-5; D gene ambiguous. The CDR3 has 15 amino acids. Per germline, CDR1 SGDLS and CDR2 YYNGEE. With 4 bases removed from V and 2 bases from J, the gap between germline ends came to 13 bases.